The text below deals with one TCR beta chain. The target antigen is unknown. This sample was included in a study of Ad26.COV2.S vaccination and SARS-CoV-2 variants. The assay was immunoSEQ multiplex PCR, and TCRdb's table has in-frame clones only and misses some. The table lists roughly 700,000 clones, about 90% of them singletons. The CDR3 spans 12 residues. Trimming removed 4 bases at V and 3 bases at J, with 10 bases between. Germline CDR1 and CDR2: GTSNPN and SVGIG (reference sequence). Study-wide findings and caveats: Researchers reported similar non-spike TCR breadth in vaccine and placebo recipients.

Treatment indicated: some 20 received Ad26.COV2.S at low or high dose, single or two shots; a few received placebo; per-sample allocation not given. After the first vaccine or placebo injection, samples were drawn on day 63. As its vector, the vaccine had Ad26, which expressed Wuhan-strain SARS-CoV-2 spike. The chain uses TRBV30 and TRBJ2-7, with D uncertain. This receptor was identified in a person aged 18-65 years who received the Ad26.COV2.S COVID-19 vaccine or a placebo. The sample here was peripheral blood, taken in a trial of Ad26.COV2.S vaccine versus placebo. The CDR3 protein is CAWKSHLYEQYF. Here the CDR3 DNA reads TGTGCCTGGAAGTCACATCTCTACGAGCAGTACTTC. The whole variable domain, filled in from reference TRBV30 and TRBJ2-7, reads SQTIHQWPATLVQPVGSPLSLECTVEGTSNPNLYWYRQAAGRGLQLLFYSVGIGQISSEVPQNLSASRPQDRQFILSSKKLLLSDSGFYLCAWKSHLYEQYFGPGTRLTVT.